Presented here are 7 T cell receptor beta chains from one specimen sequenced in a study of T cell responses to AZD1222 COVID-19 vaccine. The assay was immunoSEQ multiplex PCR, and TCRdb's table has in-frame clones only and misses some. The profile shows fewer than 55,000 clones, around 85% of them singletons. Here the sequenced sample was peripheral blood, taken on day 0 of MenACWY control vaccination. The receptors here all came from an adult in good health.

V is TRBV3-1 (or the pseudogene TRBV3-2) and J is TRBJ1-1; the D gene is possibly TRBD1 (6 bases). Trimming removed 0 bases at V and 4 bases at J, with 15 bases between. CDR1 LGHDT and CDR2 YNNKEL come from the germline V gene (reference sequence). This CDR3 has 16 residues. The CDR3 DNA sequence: TGTGCCAGCAGCCAAGATGGGGGGGGCCGGGGCACTGAAGCTTTCTTT. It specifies CASSQDGGGRGTEAFF.

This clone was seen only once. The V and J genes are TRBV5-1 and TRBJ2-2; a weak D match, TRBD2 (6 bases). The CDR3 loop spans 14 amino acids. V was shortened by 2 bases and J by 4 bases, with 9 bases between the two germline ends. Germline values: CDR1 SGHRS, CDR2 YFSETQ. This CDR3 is CASSLPGGTGELFF. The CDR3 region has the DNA TGCGCCAGCAGCTTACCCGGGGGCACCGGGGAGCTGTTTTTT. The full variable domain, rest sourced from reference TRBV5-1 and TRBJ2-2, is KAGVTQTPRYLIKTRGQQVTLSCSPISGHRSVSWYQQTPGQGLQFLFEYFSETQRNKGNFPGRFSGRQFSNSRSEMNVSTLELGDSALYLCASSLPGGTGELFFGEGSRLTVL.

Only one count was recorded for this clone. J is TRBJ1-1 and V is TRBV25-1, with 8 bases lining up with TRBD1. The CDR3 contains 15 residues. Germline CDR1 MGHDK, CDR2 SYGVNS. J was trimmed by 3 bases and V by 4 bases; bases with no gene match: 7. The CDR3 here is CASSADRGPDTEAFF. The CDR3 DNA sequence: TGTGCCAGCAGTGCAGACAGGGGACCAGACACTGAAGCTTTCTTT.

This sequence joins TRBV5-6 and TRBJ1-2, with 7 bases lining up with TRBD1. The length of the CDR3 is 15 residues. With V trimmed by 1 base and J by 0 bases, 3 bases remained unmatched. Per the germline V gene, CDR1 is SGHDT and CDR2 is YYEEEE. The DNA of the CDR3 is TGTGCCAGCAGCTTGAGGGGGCAGGCTAACTATGGCTACACCTTC. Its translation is CASSLRGQANYGYTF.

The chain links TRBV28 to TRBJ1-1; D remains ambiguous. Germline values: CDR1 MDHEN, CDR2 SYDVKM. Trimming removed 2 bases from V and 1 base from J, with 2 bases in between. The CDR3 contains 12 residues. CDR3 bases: TGTGCCAGCAGTTTACCGAACACTGAAGCTTTCTTT. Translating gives CASSLPNTEAFF.

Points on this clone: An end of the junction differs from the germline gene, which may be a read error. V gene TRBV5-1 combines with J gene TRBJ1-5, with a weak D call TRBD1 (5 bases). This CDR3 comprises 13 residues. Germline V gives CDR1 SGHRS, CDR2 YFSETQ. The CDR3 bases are TGCGCCAGCAGCTTGAGTTTAGACAGCCCCCCGCATTTT. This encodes CASSLSLDSPPHF.

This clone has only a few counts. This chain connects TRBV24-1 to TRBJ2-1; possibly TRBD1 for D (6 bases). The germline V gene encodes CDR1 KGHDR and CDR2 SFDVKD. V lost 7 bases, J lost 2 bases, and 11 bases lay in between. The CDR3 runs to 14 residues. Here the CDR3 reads CATSRGPTYNEQFF. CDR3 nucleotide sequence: TGTGCCACCAGCAGGGGACCTACCTACAATGAGCAGTTCTTC.